This TCR beta chain was captured by sequencing in a study of vaccination and CD4 T cells after COVID-19. About the study: Each convalescent patient was PCR positive for SARS-CoV-2 on nasal swab; ten or so cases were mild and one severe.

Treatment meaning: approximately nine-day PBMC culture with coronavirus spike peptide pools or control peptides (ViraFEST assay). First, ViraFEST expanded antigen-specific T cells with peptide pools, and next it sequenced the TCRs. Fresh IL-2 medium replaced half the culture medium on days 3 and 7. With the Oncomine TCR Beta short-read assay, DNA from cultured CD4+ T cells was sequenced. Each CDR3 protein is one row after TCRdb ran MiXCR on the PCR reads. The repertoire includes roughly 10,000 distinct CDR3 sequences, about two fifths of them detected once, and 25% to 35% sits in the top ten. The length of the CDR3 is 16 residues. Comments on this clonotype: What it binds is unknown.

V and J are TRBV21-1 and TRBJ2-3. TRBV21-1 is a pseudogene locus. The sample comprised CD4+ T cells from blood, cultured in vitro. This TCR came from a human donor who had recovered from COVID-19. DNA for the CDR3: TGTGCCAGCAGCAAACGTAAAAAGGGAAGCACAGATACGCAGTATTTT. This gives the protein CASSKRKKGSTDTQYF.